The source of this TCR beta chain is a study of control samples from healthy donors and cancer patients (dated by TCRdb to 2018 to 2020). Libraries were prepared through the immunoSEQ multiplex PCR assay. TCRdb's version of the immuneACCESS table is confined to in-frame rearrangements and falls short of the full clone set. An unresolved V gene accounts for under half of the shortfall where checked; the remainder is of unknown origin. The sample table records roughly 70,000 clones; over 75% of these occur just once. Approximately 30% of the sample comes from the top ten. This clone was seen just once. Its recognized antigen is unknown. No base qualities exist here, and no much larger clone lies one base off it. The sample consisted of blood. This receptor was identified in a man aged 45-65 years in good health.

The CDR3 protein is CASSPTRVVYNEQFF. The DNA reads TGCGCCAGCAGCCCTACTAGAGTGGTTTACAATGAGCAGTTCTTC. This receptor chain uses TRBV5-1 and TRBJ2-1; TRBD2 might be the D gene, on 5 matching bases. The germline V gene provides CDR1 SGHRS and CDR2 YFSETQ. From cysteine to phenylalanine, the CDR3 is 15 amino acids long. CDR3 DNA is the only sequence kept; it has 45 bases, read in frame from the first base. V is clipped by 4 bases and J by 4 bases, and the sequence between their germline boundaries is 15 bases long.